This entry features one T cell receptor beta chain sequence. The sample comes from a study of shared clonotypes between healthy human individuals. Produced via immunoSEQ multiplex PCR; TCRdb's table is partial and in-frame only. The sample lists approximately 1,500,000 clones, 95% to 97% occurring once. The sample comprised naive CD4+ T cells sorted from blood. Subset: CD45RA+ positively selected. The TCR comes from a man aged 30 to 39 in good health.

CDR3 DNA sequence: TGTGCCAGCAGTAGACTTGGTAGTGGGAGAGATACGCAGTATTTT. This codes for CASSRLGSGRDTQYF. The chain links TRBV28 to TRBJ2-3, with D perhaps matching TRBD2 (5 bases). Germline V gene data show CDR1 as MDHEN and CDR2 as SYDVKM. V lost 5 bases and J lost 5, with 17 bases in between. CDR3 size: 15 residues.